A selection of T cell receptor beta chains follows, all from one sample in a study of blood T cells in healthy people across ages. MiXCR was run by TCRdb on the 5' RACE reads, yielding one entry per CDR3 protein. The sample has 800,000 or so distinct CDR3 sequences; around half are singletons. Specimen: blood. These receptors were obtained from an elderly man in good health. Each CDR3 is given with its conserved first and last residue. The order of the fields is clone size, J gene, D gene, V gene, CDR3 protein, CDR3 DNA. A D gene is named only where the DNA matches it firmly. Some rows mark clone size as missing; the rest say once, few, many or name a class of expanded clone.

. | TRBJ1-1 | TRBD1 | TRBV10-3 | CATSEGGVGTVLTEAFF | TGTGCCACCAGTGAAGGCGGGGTTGGGACAGTTCTTACTGAAGCTTTCTTT
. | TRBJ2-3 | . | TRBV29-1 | CSVGWSVTDTQYF | TGCAGCGTGGGCTGGTCCGTGACAGATACGCAGTATTTT
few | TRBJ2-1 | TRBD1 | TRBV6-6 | CASSYRTGVYNEQFF | TGTGCCAGCAGTTACAGGACAGGGGTGTACAATGAGCAGTTCTTC
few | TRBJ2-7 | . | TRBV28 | CASSLADMDFYEQYF | TGTGCCAGCAGTTTAGCCGACATGGATTTCTACGAGCAGTACTTC
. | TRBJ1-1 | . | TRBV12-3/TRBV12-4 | CASSLQSMNTEAFF | TGTGCCAGCAGTTTACAGTCCATGAACACTGAAGCTTTCTTT
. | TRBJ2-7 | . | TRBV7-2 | CASSSQNEQYF | TGTGCCAGCAGCTCCCAGAACGAGCAGTACTTC
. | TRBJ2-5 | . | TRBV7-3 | CASSSQHGNGEQYF | TGTGCCAGCAGCTCACAACACGGGAATGGAGAGCAGTACTTC
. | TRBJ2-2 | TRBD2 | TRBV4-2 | CASSQDLLADTGELFF | TGTGCCAGCAGCCAAGATTTACTAGCGGATACCGGGGAGCTGTTTTTT
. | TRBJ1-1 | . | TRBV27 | CASSFDPENTEAFF | TGTGCCAGCAGTTTCGACCCCGAGAACACTGAAGCTTTCTTT
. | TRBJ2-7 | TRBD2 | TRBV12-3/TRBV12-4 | CASSRLAGTPYEQYF | TGTGCCAGCAGTCGACTAGCGGGAACTCCCTACGAGCAGTACTTC
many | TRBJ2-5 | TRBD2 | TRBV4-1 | CASSQSFGRLQETQYF | TGCGCCAGCAGCCAATCTTTCGGGAGGTTACAAGAGACCCAGTACTTC
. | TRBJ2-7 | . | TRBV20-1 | CSASTRPRGYEQYF | TGCAGTGCTAGTACACGGCCCAGGGGCTACGAGCAGTACTTC
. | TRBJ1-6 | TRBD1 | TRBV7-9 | CASSSNLRGLRNSPLHF | TGTGCCAGCAGCAGCAATCTCAGGGGGCTACGTAATTCACCCCTCCACTTT
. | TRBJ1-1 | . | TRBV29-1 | CSVEGMNTEAFF | TGCAGCGTTGAGGGGATGAACACTGAAGCTTTCTTT
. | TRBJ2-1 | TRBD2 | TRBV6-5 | CASSSGLAGDFRNEQFF | TGTGCCAGCAGTTCGGGACTAGCGGGAGATTTTAGGAATGAGCAGTTCTTC
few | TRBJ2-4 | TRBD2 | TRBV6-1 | CASSPVGGGSAKNIQYF | TGTGCCAGCAGTCCGGTCGGGGGGGGATCGGCCAAAAACATTCAGTACTTC
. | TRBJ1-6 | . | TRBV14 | CASSPQNSPLHF | TGTGCCAGCAGCCCGCAGAATTCACCCCTCCACTTT
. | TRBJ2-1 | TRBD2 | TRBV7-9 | CASSSTSGGPSPYNEQFF | TGTGCCAGCAGCTCGACTAGCGGGGGGCCCTCTCCCTACAATGAGCAGTTCTTC
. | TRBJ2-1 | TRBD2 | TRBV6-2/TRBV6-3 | CASRRILAGGNNEQFF | TGTGCCAGCAGAAGGATCTTAGCGGGAGGTAATAATGAGCAGTTCTTC
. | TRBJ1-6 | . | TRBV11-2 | CASSFQGSSYNSPLHF | TGTGCCAGCAGCTTCCAGGGCAGCTCCTATAATTCACCCCTCCACTTT
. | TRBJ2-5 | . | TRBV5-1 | CASSLLGGQETQYF | TGTGCCAGCAGTTTACTGGGAGGCCAAGAGACCCAGTACTTC
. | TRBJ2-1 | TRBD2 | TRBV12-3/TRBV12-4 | CATNIGAGGYNEQFF | TGTGCCACAAATATCGGGGCGGGAGGGTACAATGAGCAGTTCTTC
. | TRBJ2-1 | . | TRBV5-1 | CASSLSQGGSYNEQFF | TGCGCCAGCAGCTTATCCCAGGGGGGATCATACAATGAGCAGTTCTTC
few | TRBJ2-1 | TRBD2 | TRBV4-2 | CASSQVLAGDNEQFF | TGTGCCAGCAGCCAAGTCTTAGCGGGAGACAATGAGCAGTTCTTC
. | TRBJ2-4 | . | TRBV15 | CATSRGGGLAKNIQYF | TGTGCCACCAGCAGAGGGGGGGGCCTAGCCAAAAACATTCAGTACTTC
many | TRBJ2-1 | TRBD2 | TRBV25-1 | CAISAPGLAVNEQFF | TGTGCCATCTCCGCCCCGGGACTAGCGGTAAATGAGCAGTTCTTC
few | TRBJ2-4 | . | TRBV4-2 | CASSRGSKNIQYF | TGTGCCAGCAGCCGGGGCAGTAAAAACATTCAGTACTTC
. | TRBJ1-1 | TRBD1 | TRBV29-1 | CSVSEGAPDTEAFF | TGCAGCGTTTCGGAGGGGGCGCCGGACACTGAAGCTTTCTTT
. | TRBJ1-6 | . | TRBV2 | CASSAKQGTHSPLHF | TGTGCCAGCAGCGCGAAACAGGGAACCCATTCACCCCTCCACTTT
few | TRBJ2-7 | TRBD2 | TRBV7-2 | CASSLETSGIYEQYF | TGTGCCAGCAGCTTAGAGACTAGCGGTATTTACGAGCAGTACTTC
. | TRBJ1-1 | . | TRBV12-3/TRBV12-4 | CASSQQVDGTEAFF | TGTGCCAGCAGTCAACAGGTAGACGGCACTGAAGCTTTCTTT
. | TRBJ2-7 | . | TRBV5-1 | CASSLGSSGAYYEQYF | TGCGCCAGCAGCTTGGGGTCCAGCGGCGCCTACTACGAGCAGTACTTC
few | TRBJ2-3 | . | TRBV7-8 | CASSFRTGGTDTQYF | TGTGCCAGCAGCTTCCGGACCGGGGGCACAGATACGCAGTATTTT
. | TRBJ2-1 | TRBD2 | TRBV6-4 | CASSDGVLRRGGYNEQFF | TGTGCCAGCAGTGACGGAGTTCTTAGGCGGGGGGGCTACAATGAGCAGTTCTTC
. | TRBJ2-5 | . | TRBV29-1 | CSVVRMEETQYF | TGCAGCGTTGTGAGGATGGAAGAGACCCAGTACTTC
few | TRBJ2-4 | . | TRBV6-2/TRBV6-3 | CASSPRRGLAKNIQYF | TGTGCCAGCAGCCCACGGCGGGGGCTAGCCAAAAACATTCAGTACTTC
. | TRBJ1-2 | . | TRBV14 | CASSQLSTRDYTF | TGTGCCAGCAGCCAATTGAGTACAAGGGACTACACCTTC
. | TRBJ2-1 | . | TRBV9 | CASSVTDGGNEQFF | TGTGCCAGCAGCGTCACCGACGGGGGCAATGAGCAGTTCTTC
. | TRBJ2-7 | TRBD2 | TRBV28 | CASSSHSGRSLNEQYF | TGTGCCAGCAGTTCCCATAGCGGGAGGTCCCTCAATGAGCAGTACTTC
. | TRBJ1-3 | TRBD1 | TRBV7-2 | CASSRGDRGSGNTIYF | TGTGCCAGCAGCCGGGGTGACAGGGGCTCTGGAAACACCATATATTTT
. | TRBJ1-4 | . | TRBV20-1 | CSASGAARGNEKLFF | TGCAGTGCTAGTGGGGCGGCCCGGGGGAATGAAAAACTGTTTTTT
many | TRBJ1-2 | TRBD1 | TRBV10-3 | CAIRNRDREDGYTF | TGTGCCATCAGGAACCGGGACAGGGAGGATGGCTACACCTTC
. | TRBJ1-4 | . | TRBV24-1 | CAILGGATNEKLFF | TGTGCCATCCTAGGAGGGGCGACTAATGAAAAACTGTTTTTT
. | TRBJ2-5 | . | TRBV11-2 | CASSLMLETQYF | TGTGCCAGCAGCTTAATGCTGGAGACCCAGTACTTC
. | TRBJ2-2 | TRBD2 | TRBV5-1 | CASSLVDMAGDHTGELFF | TGCGCCAGCAGCTTGGTTGATATGGCGGGGGACCACACCGGGGAGCTGTTTTTT
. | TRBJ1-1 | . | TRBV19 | CAAYPRGGTEAFF | TGTGCCGCCTACCCCCGGGGGGGCACTGAAGCTTTCTTT
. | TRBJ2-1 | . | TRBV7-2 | CASSSNRGGNEQFF | TGTGCCAGCAGCTCTAATAGGGGGGGTAATGAGCAGTTCTTC
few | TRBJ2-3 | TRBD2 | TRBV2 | CASRLLAGGADTQYF | TGTGCCAGCAGATTACTAGCGGGAGGAGCAGATACGCAGTATTTT
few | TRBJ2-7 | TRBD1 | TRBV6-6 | CASREDRGPYEQYF | TGTGCCAGCAGGGAGGACAGGGGGCCTTACGAGCAGTACTTC
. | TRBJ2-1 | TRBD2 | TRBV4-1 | CASSQDPLAGEQFF | TGCGCCAGCAGCCAAGATCCACTAGCGGGGGAGCAGTTCTTC
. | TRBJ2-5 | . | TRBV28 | CASRDTGTPQETQYF | TGTGCCAGCAGGGATACGGGGACGCCCCAAGAGACCCAGTACTTC
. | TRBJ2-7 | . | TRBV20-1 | CSARAKTSYEQYF | TGCAGTGCTAGAGCGAAGACTAGCTACGAGCAGTACTTC
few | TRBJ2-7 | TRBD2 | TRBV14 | CASSQGLTSGRALGYEQYF | TGTGCCAGCAGCCAAGGCCTGACTAGCGGGAGGGCCTTAGGGTACGAGCAGTACTTC
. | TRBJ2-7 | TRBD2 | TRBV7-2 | CASSFRTSGSYSYEQYF | TGTGCCAGCAGCTTCAGGACTAGCGGGTCCTACTCCTACGAGCAGTACTTC
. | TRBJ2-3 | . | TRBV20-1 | CSATVDTDTQYF | TGCAGTGCGACCGTAGACACAGATACGCAGTATTTT
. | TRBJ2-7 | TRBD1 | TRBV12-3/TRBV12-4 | CASRRDRTYEQYF | TGTGCCAGCAGAAGGGACAGAACCTACGAGCAGTACTTC
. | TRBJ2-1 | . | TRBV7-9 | CASSLIRAGSYNEQFF | TGTGCCAGCAGCTTAATTCGAGCGGGCTCCTACAATGAGCAGTTCTTC
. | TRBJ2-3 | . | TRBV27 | CASSQRRADTQYF | TGTGCCAGCAGTCAAAGGAGGGCAGATACGCAGTATTTT